The T cell receptor (beta chain) under discussion was sequenced for a study of T cells in localized non-small cell lung cancer. Profiled with immunoSEQ multiplex PCR; TCRdb holds only in-frame clones, not every one. Found here are over 55,000 clones, 75% to 90% of them singletons; the top ten hold about 2%. This receptor was obtained from a woman aged 35 to 70 with stage I lung adenocarcinoma. This specimen consisted of peripheral blood, obtained before any cancer treatment.

CDR3 nucleotide sequence: TGTGCCAGCAGGCCGGGGGCGCATGGCTACACCTTC. Its translation: CASRPGAHGYTF. The rearrangement joins TRBV6-6 to TRBJ1-2, with a possible D match to TRBD1 (6 bases). The CDR3 length is 12 residues. Between the trimmed V and J ends, which lost 6 bases and 6 bases, there was a span of 11 bases. From germline, CDR1 is MNHNY and CDR2 SVGAGI (reference sequence).